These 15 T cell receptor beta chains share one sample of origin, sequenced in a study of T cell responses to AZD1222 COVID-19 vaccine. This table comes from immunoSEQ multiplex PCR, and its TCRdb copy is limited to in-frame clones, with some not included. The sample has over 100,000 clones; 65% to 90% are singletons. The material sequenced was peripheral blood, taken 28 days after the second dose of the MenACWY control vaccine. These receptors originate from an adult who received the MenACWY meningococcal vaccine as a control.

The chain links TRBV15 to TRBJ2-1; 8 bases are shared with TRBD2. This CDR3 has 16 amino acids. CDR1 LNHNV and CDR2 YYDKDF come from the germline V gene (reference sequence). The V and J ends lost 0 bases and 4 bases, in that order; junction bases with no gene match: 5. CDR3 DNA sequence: TGTGCCACCAGCAGAGATCGGGCTAGCGGGTACAATGAGCAGTTCTTC. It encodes CATSRDRASGYNEQFF.

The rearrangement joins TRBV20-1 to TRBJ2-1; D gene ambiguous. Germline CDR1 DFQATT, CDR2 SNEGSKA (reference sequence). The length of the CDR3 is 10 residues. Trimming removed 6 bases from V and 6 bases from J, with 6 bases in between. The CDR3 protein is CSATGNEQFF. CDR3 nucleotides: TGCAGTGCCACGGGCAATGAGCAGTTCTTC.

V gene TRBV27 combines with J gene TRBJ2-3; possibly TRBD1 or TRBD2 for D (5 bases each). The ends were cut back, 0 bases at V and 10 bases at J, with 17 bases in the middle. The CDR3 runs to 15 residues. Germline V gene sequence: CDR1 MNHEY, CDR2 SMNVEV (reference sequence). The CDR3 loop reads CASSLSGPQPVAQYF. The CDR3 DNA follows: TGTGCCAGCAGTTTATCGGGACCGCAACCGGTCGCGCAGTATTTT.

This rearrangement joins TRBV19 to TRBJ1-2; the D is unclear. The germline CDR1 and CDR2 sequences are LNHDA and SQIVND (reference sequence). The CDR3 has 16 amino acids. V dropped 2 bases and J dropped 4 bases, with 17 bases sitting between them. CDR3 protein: CASSISPFGGIYGYTF. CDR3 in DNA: TGTGCCAGTAGTATATCTCCTTTCGGAGGGATCTATGGCTACACCTTC.

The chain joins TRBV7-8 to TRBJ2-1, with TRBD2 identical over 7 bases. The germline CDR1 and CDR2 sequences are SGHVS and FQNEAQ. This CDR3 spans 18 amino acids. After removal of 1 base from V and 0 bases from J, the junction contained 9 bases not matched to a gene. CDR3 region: CASSLGPSGALSYNEQFF. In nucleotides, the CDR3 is TGTGCCAGCAGCTTAGGGCCTAGCGGAGCGCTCTCCTACAATGAGCAGTTCTTC.

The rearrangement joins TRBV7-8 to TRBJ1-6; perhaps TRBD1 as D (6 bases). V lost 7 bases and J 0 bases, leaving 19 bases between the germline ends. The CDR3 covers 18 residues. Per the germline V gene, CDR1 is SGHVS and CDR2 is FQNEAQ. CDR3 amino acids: CASILTGAGSSYNSPLHF. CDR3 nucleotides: TGTGCCAGCATCCTGACGGGGGCAGGGAGCTCCTATAATTCACCCCTCCACTTT.

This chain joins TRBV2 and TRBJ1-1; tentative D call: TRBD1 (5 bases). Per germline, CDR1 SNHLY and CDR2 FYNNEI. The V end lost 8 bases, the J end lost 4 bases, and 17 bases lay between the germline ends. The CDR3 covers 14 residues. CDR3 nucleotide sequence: TGTGCCAGCCGTGGGGGGGTGTGGATCACTGAAGCTTTCTTT. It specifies CASRGGVWITEAFF.

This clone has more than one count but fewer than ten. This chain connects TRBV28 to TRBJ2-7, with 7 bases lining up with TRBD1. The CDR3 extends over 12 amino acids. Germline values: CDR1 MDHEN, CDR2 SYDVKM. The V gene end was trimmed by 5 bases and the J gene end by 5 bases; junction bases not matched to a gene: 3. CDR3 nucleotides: TGTGCCAGCAGTCCTGACAGGGACGAGCAGTACGTC. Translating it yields CASSPDRDEQYV.

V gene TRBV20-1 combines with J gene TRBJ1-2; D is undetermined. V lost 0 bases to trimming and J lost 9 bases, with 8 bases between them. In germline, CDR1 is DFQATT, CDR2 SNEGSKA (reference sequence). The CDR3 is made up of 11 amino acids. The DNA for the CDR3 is TGCAGTGCTAGAGACGGGTCTCGCTACACCTTC. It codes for CSARDGSRYTF.

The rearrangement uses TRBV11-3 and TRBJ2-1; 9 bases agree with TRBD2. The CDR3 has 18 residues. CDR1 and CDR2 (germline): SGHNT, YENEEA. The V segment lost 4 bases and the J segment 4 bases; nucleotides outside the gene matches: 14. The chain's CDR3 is CASSSRDRGGRGYNEQFF. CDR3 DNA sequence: TGTGCCAGCAGCTCCCGGGACAGAGGCGGGAGGGGGTACAATGAGCAGTTCTTC.

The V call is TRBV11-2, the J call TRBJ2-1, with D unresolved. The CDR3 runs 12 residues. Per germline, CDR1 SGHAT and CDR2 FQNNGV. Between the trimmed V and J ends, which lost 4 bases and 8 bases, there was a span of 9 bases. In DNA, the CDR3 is TGTGCCAGCAGCTCGGTTTTGCATGAGCAGTTCTTC. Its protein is CASSSVLHEQFF.

The CDR3 loop reads CASSPGTGNTIYF. CDR3 in DNA: TGTGCCAGCAGCCCAGGGACTGGAAACACCATATATTTT. V and J are TRBV9 and TRBJ1-3, with a tentative D call TRBD1 (5 bases). This CDR3 is 13 amino acids long. Trimming pared 4 bases from V and 2 bases from J, leaving 7 bases between. Germline CDR1 and CDR2: SGDLS and YYNGEE. Variable domain in full (rest from reference TRBV9 and TRBJ1-3): DSGVTQTPKHLITATGQRVTLRCSPRSGDLSVYWYQQSLDQGLQFLIQYYNGEERAKGNILERFSAQQFPDLHSELNLSSLELGDSALYFCASSPGTGNTIYFGEGSWLTVV.

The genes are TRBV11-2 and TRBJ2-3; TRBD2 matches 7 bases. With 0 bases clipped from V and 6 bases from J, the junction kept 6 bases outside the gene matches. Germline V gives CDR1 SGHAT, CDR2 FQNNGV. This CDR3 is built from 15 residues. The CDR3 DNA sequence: TGTGCCAGCAGCTTAGAAGCGGGACTGGCGGATACGCAGTATTTT. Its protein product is CASSLEAGLADTQYF. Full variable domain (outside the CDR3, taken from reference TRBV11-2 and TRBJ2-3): EAGVAQSPRYKIIEKRQSVAFWCNPISGHATLYWYQQILGQGPKLLIQFQNNGVVDDSQLPKDRFSAERLKGVDSTLKIQPAKLEDSAVYLCASSLEAGLADTQYFGPGTRLTVL.

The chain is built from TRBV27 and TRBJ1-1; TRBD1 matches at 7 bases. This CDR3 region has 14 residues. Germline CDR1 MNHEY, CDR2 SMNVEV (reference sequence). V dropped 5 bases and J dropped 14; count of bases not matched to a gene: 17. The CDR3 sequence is CASSPAGTAREGFF. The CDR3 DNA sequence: TGTGCCAGCAGTCCCGCCGGGACAGCCCGCGAGGGGTTCTTT.

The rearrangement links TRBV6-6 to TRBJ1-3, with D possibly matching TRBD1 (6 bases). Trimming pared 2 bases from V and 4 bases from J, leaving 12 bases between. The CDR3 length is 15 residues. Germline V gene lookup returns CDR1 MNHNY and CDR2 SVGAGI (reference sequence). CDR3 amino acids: CASSYEGGYGNTIYF. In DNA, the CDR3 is TGTGCCAGCAGTTACGAAGGGGGATACGGAAACACCATATATTTT.